This T cell receptor beta chain was retrieved from a study of T cell changes during pregnancy in multiple sclerosis. V lost 4 bases and J lost 0, with 6 bases in between. CDR3 length: 14 amino acids. The germline gives CDR1 KGHSH, CDR2 LQKENI. Assay used: immunoSEQ multiplex PCR; TCRdb lists only in-frame clones, some missing. The profile shows about 41,000 clones, 80% to 90% of them singletons. This sample comprised CD4+ T cells from peripheral blood mononuclear cells, obtained in the first trimester of pregnancy. The chain employs TRBV18 and TRBJ1-4; unclear D gene. The TCR originated in a female donor with multiple sclerosis, enrolled in a pregnancy study. CDR3 amino acids: CASSRGATNEKLFF. CDR3 DNA: TGTGCCAGCTCACGGGGAGCAACTAATGAAAAACTGTTTTTT.